This T cell receptor beta chain stems from a study of blood T cell repertoires in COVID-19. In the study's own analysis: Counts of nucleated cells, estimated from reference gene primer amplification, were obtained. TCRdb keeps only in-frame clones here, not all; method: immunoSEQ multiplex PCR. Clonal size and the V and J genes are those of that table, whereas D and trimming came from the DNA. The table records more than 95,000 clones, nearly 90% of them present only once. This CDR3 has 12 amino acids. Trimming took 5 bases from V and 1 from J, leaving 8 bases between them. Germline CDR1 reads SQVTM; CDR2 reads ANQGSEA.

The source is a woman of 80 years or more with acute or convalescent COVID-19. The chain is built from TRBV29-1 and TRBJ1-1, with no clear D. The source material was peripheral blood. The chain's CDR3 is CSVYTQNTEAFF. CDR3 coding DNA: TGCAGCGTTTACACACAGAACACTGAAGCTTTCTTT.